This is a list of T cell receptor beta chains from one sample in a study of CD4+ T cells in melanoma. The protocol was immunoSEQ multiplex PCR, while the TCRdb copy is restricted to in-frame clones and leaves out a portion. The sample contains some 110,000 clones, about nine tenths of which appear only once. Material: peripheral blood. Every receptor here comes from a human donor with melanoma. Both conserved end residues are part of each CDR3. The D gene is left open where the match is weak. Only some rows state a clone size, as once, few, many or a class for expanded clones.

cdr3_aa: CASSPHPTSTEAFF
cdr3_nt: TGCGCCAGCAGCCCCCATCCCACATCAACTGAAGCTTTCTTT
clone_size: .
j_call: TRBJ1-1
v_call: TRBV5-1
d_call: .

cdr3_aa: CASSEAPGQGFNEQFF
cdr3_nt: TGTGCCAGCAGTGAAGCTCCGGGACAGGGGTTCAATGAGCAGTTCTTC
clone_size: .
j_call: TRBJ2-1
v_call: TRBV6-1
d_call: TRBD1

cdr3_aa: CASSYGGSGTDTQYF
cdr3_nt: TGTGCCAGCAGTTATGGGGGGAGCGGCACAGATACGCAGTATTTT
clone_size: .
j_call: TRBJ2-3
v_call: TRBV6-5
d_call: .

cdr3_aa: CASSYTGELFF
cdr3_nt: TGTGCCAGCAGTTACACCGGGGAGCTGTTTTTT
clone_size: .
j_call: TRBJ2-2
v_call: TRBV9
d_call: .

cdr3_aa: CASSLEVGARVYGYTF
cdr3_nt: TGTGCCAGCAGCTTGGAAGTTGGTGCCAGGGTCTATGGCTACACCTTC
clone_size: .
j_call: TRBJ1-2
v_call: TRBV5-5
d_call: .

cdr3_aa: CASGEETQYF
cdr3_nt: TGTGCCAGCGGGGAAGAGACCCAGTACTTC
clone_size: .
j_call: TRBJ2-5
v_call: TRBV6-6
d_call: .

cdr3_aa: CASSFTSGGETQYF
cdr3_nt: TGTGCCAGCAGCTTTACTAGCGGGGGAGAGACCCAGTACTTC
clone_size: .
j_call: TRBJ2-5
v_call: TRBV7-2
d_call: TRBD2

cdr3_aa: CAIRQFNEQFF
cdr3_nt: TGTGCCATCAGACAGTTCAATGAGCAGTTCTTC
clone_size: .
j_call: TRBJ2-1
v_call: TRBV10-3
d_call: .

cdr3_aa: CASGSITGGSGRQYF
cdr3_nt: TGTGCCAGCGGCTCGATAACAGGGGGTTCTGGGCGCCAGTACTTC
clone_size: .
j_call: TRBJ2-5
v_call: TRBV7-2
d_call: TRBD1

cdr3_aa: CASSLGATGQSYEQYF
cdr3_nt: TGTGCCAGCAGCTTAGGGGCCACGGGACAGTCCTACGAGCAGTACTTC
clone_size: .
j_call: TRBJ2-7
v_call: TRBV7-9
d_call: TRBD1

cdr3_aa: CASSSGQNEKLFF
cdr3_nt: TGTGCCAGCAGCTCAGGACAGAATGAAAAACTGTTTTTT
clone_size: once
j_call: TRBJ1-4
v_call: TRBV7-8
d_call: .

cdr3_aa: CASSVPLEGSDYGYTF
cdr3_nt: TGTGCCAGCAGCGTACCACTGGAGGGGTCGGACTATGGCTACACCTTC
clone_size: .
j_call: TRBJ1-2
v_call: TRBV9
d_call: .

cdr3_aa: CASSWATFRQVNYNEQFF
cdr3_nt: TGTGCCAGCAGTTGGGCTACCTTCCGTCAGGTTAACTACAATGAGCAGTTCTTC
clone_size: .
j_call: TRBJ2-1
v_call: TRBV27
d_call: .

cdr3_aa: CATSPRPNTEAFF
cdr3_nt: TGTGCCACCAGCCCCCGTCCGAACACTGAAGCTTTCTTT
clone_size: .
j_call: TRBJ1-1
v_call: TRBV15
d_call: .

cdr3_aa: CASSQPLGDVRTFF
cdr3_nt: TGCGCCAGCAGCCAGCCCTTGGGCGACGTGCGAACCTTCTTC
clone_size: .
j_call: TRBJ2-1
v_call: TRBV4-1
d_call: .

cdr3_aa: CASSPRGGGGRNEQFF
cdr3_nt: TGTGCCAGTAGCCCGCGGGGCGGCGGGGGGAGAAATGAGCAGTTCTTC
clone_size: .
j_call: TRBJ2-1
v_call: TRBV19
d_call: TRBD2

cdr3_aa: CASRRGAEAFF
cdr3_nt: TGTGCCAGCAGGAGGGGTGCTGAAGCTTTCTTT
clone_size: .
j_call: TRBJ1-1
v_call: TRBV6-4
d_call: .

cdr3_aa: CASSDYKGGETQYF
cdr3_nt: TGTGCCAGCAGTGATTATAAGGGGGGAGAGACCCAGTACTTC
clone_size: .
j_call: TRBJ2-5
v_call: TRBV25-1
d_call: .

cdr3_aa: CASSRDSYNEQFF
cdr3_nt: TGTGCCAGCAGCCGAGACTCATACAATGAGCAGTTCTTC
clone_size: .
j_call: TRBJ2-1
v_call: TRBV5-4
d_call: .

cdr3_aa: CATTPAARTGYYGYTF
cdr3_nt: TGTGCCACCACTCCAGCCGCCCGGACAGGGTACTATGGCTACACCTTC
clone_size: once
j_call: TRBJ1-2
v_call: TRBV19
d_call: TRBD1

cdr3_aa: CASRSPNQPQHF
cdr3_nt: TGTGCCAGCAGGTCACCAAATCAGCCCCAGCATTTT
clone_size: few
j_call: TRBJ1-5
v_call: TRBV2
d_call: .

cdr3_aa: CASSRRHGSGSQSPALGTQYF
cdr3_nt: TGTGCCAGCAGCAGAAGACATGGGTCCGGGTCCCAGAGCCCGGCCCTAGGGACCCAGTACTTC
clone_size: .
j_call: TRBJ2-5
v_call: TRBV21-1
d_call: .

cdr3_aa: CAISGLAGGSSYNEQFF
cdr3_nt: TGTGCCATCAGTGGACTAGCGGGTGGGAGCTCCTACAATGAGCAGTTCTTC
clone_size: .
j_call: TRBJ2-1
v_call: TRBV10-3
d_call: TRBD2

cdr3_aa: CASTVPGANVLTF
cdr3_nt: TGTGCCAGCACAGTCCCTGGGGCCAACGTCCTGACTTTC
clone_size: once
j_call: TRBJ2-6
v_call: TRBV28
d_call: .

cdr3_aa: CASSSGRTSTDTQYF
cdr3_nt: TGTGCCAGCAGCTCGGGGAGGACATCGACAGATACGCAGTATTTT
clone_size: .
j_call: TRBJ2-3
v_call: TRBV7-9
d_call: .

cdr3_aa: CASSLVAVQETQYF
cdr3_nt: TGCGCCAGCAGCTTGGTGGCAGTCCAAGAGACCCAGTACTTC
clone_size: .
j_call: TRBJ2-5
v_call: TRBV5-1
d_call: .

cdr3_aa: CAWSARQGSIDQPQHF
cdr3_nt: TGTGCCTGGAGTGCCCGACAGGGTAGTATCGATCAGCCCCAGCATTTT
clone_size: few
j_call: TRBJ1-5
v_call: TRBV30
d_call: TRBD1

cdr3_aa: CASAGTGEGEQYF
cdr3_nt: TGTGCCAGTGCCGGGACAGGGGAGGGGGAGCAGTACTTC
clone_size: .
j_call: TRBJ2-7
v_call: TRBV21-1
d_call: .

cdr3_aa: CASNLRVGEQYF
cdr3_nt: TGTGCCAGCAACCTCAGGGTTGGCGAGCAGTACTTC
clone_size: .
j_call: TRBJ2-7
v_call: TRBV6-1
d_call: .

cdr3_aa: CASSSGNLQETQYF
cdr3_nt: TGCGCCAGCAGCTCCGGCAACCTCCAAGAGACCCAGTACTTC
clone_size: .
j_call: TRBJ2-5
v_call: TRBV5-1
d_call: .

cdr3_aa: CASSLRPSGSYEQYF
cdr3_nt: TGTGCCAGCAGCTTACGGCCTAGCGGGAGCTACGAGCAGTACTTC
clone_size: .
j_call: TRBJ2-7
v_call: TRBV7-9
d_call: TRBD2

cdr3_aa: CASSYYTDTQYF
cdr3_nt: TGTGCCAGCAGCTATTACACAGATACGCAGTATTTT
clone_size: .
j_call: TRBJ2-3
v_call: TRBV28
d_call: .

cdr3_aa: CASSSLYPPGEDYGYTF
cdr3_nt: TGTGCCAGCAGTAGTTTATACCCACCGGGGGAGGACTATGGCTACACCTTC
clone_size: .
j_call: TRBJ1-2
v_call: TRBV28
d_call: .

cdr3_aa: CASSPPGQRQETQYF
cdr3_nt: TGTGCCAGCTCACCACCGGGGCAGCGCCAAGAGACCCAGTACTTC
clone_size: .
j_call: TRBJ2-5
v_call: TRBV18
d_call: .

cdr3_aa: CASSLKVYEQYF
cdr3_nt: TGTGCCAGCAGCTTGAAAGTCTACGAGCAGTACTTC
clone_size: .
j_call: TRBJ2-7
v_call: TRBV5-8
d_call: .

cdr3_aa: CASSPSGPLEQYF
cdr3_nt: TGTGCCAGCAGCCCCAGCGGGCCCCTGGAGCAGTACTTC
clone_size: .
j_call: TRBJ2-7
v_call: TRBV5-6
d_call: .

cdr3_aa: CASSPDGASTEAFF
cdr3_nt: TGTGCCAGCAGCCCGGATGGGGCGAGCACTGAAGCTTTCTTT
clone_size: once
j_call: TRBJ1-1
v_call: TRBV7-3
d_call: .

cdr3_aa: CASSPPQGNTEAFF
cdr3_nt: TGTGCCAGCTCACCACCTCAGGGGAACACTGAAGCTTTCTTT
clone_size: .
j_call: TRBJ1-1
v_call: TRBV18
d_call: .

cdr3_aa: CASSQVGGPAYEQYF
cdr3_nt: TGTGCCAGCAGCCAAGTAGGCGGACCAGCCTACGAGCAGTACTTC
clone_size: .
j_call: TRBJ2-7
v_call: TRBV14
d_call: .

cdr3_aa: CASTLMGLITQYF
cdr3_nt: TGTGCCAGCACCCTCATGGGGCTGATCACGCAGTATTTT
clone_size: .
j_call: TRBJ2-3
v_call: TRBV11-2
d_call: .

cdr3_aa: CASSTGRQPYEQYF
cdr3_nt: TGTGCCAGCAGTACGGGACGGCAGCCCTACGAGCAGTACTTC
clone_size: few
j_call: TRBJ2-7
v_call: TRBV6-5
d_call: .

cdr3_aa: CASTGQAYTEAFF
cdr3_nt: TGTGCCAGTACGGGACAGGCCTACACTGAAGCTTTCTTT
clone_size: few
j_call: TRBJ1-1
v_call: TRBV2
d_call: TRBD1

cdr3_aa: CASSLEAGKGYTIYF
cdr3_nt: TGCGCCAGCAGCTTGGAGGCGGGGAAGGGGTACACCATATATTTT
clone_size: .
j_call: TRBJ1-3
v_call: TRBV5-1
d_call: .

cdr3_aa: CASSPRTGGDQPQHF
cdr3_nt: TGTGCCAGCAGTCCAAGGACAGGGGGTGATCAGCCCCAGCATTTT
clone_size: .
j_call: TRBJ1-5
v_call: TRBV28
d_call: TRBD1

cdr3_aa: CASSVGASGGITGELFF
cdr3_nt: TGTGCCAGCAGCGTAGGGGCTAGCGGGGGAATAACCGGGGAGCTGTTTTTT
clone_size: .
j_call: TRBJ2-2
v_call: TRBV9
d_call: TRBD2

cdr3_aa: CASSPSHNRLAGVAYEQYF
cdr3_nt: TGTGCCAGCAGCCCCTCCCACAACCGACTAGCGGGGGTGGCCTACGAGCAGTACTTC
clone_size: .
j_call: TRBJ2-7
v_call: TRBV7-2
d_call: TRBD2

cdr3_aa: CASSLGTSGTLSYNEQFF
cdr3_nt: TGTGCCAGCAGTTTAGGGACTAGCGGGACCCTCTCCTACAATGAGCAGTTCTTC
clone_size: .
j_call: TRBJ2-1
v_call: TRBV28
d_call: TRBD2

cdr3_aa: CASKTNPGQSLYEQYF
cdr3_nt: TGTGCCAGCAAAACGAACCCGGGACAGTCCCTCTACGAGCAGTACTTC
clone_size: few
j_call: TRBJ2-7
v_call: TRBV27
d_call: TRBD1

cdr3_aa: CASRRGTVGNSPLHF
cdr3_nt: TGTGCCAGCAGGCGCGGGACAGTTGGAAATTCACCCCTCCACTTT
clone_size: .
j_call: TRBJ1-6
v_call: TRBV6-6
d_call: TRBD1

cdr3_aa: CASSVAGRWDNEQFF
cdr3_nt: TGTGCCAGCAGCGTGGCGGGGCGGTGGGACAATGAGCAGTTCTTC
clone_size: once
j_call: TRBJ2-1
v_call: TRBV9
d_call: .

cdr3_aa: CASSPTGENTGELFF
cdr3_nt: TGCGCCAGCAGCCCGACAGGGGAGAACACCGGGGAGCTGTTTTTT
clone_size: .
j_call: TRBJ2-2
v_call: TRBV5-1
d_call: TRBD1

cdr3_aa: CASSSIFTGAGNNEQFF
cdr3_nt: TGTGCCAGCAGCTCAATATTTACGGGAGCCGGGAACAATGAGCAGTTCTTC
clone_size: .
j_call: TRBJ2-1
v_call: TRBV7-9
d_call: .

cdr3_aa: CASSFGLSTDTQYF
cdr3_nt: TGTGCCAGCAGTTTTGGGCTCTCCACAGATACGCAGTATTTT
clone_size: .
j_call: TRBJ2-3
v_call: TRBV27
d_call: .

cdr3_aa: CASSDSRGVATNEKLFF
cdr3_nt: TGTGCCAGCAGTGACTCACGGGGAGTTGCAACTAATGAAAAACTGTTTTTT
clone_size: .
j_call: TRBJ1-4
v_call: TRBV6-4
d_call: .

cdr3_aa: CASSLGATEAYNEQFF
cdr3_nt: TGTGCCAGCAGTTTGGGAGCTACGGAGGCTTACAATGAGCAGTTCTTC
clone_size: .
j_call: TRBJ2-1
v_call: TRBV27
d_call: .

cdr3_aa: CASRDRDKSSGANVLTF
cdr3_nt: TGTGCCAGTAGGGACCGGGACAAGAGCTCTGGGGCCAACGTCCTGACTTTC
clone_size: .
j_call: TRBJ2-6
v_call: TRBV19
d_call: .

cdr3_aa: CSALEQGADQPQHF
cdr3_nt: TGCAGCGCCCTGGAACAGGGGGCCGATCAGCCCCAGCATTTT
clone_size: .
j_call: TRBJ1-5
v_call: TRBV29-1
d_call: TRBD1

cdr3_aa: CASSKGLAGGIQETQYF
cdr3_nt: TGTGCCAGCAGTAAGGGACTAGCGGGAGGGATCCAAGAGACCCAGTACTTC
clone_size: .
j_call: TRBJ2-5
v_call: TRBV27
d_call: TRBD2

cdr3_aa: CASSINGGAGTDTQYF
cdr3_nt: TGTGCCAGCAGCATTAACGGGGGGGCGGGCACAGATACGCAGTATTTT
clone_size: .
j_call: TRBJ2-3
v_call: TRBV5-4
d_call: TRBD2